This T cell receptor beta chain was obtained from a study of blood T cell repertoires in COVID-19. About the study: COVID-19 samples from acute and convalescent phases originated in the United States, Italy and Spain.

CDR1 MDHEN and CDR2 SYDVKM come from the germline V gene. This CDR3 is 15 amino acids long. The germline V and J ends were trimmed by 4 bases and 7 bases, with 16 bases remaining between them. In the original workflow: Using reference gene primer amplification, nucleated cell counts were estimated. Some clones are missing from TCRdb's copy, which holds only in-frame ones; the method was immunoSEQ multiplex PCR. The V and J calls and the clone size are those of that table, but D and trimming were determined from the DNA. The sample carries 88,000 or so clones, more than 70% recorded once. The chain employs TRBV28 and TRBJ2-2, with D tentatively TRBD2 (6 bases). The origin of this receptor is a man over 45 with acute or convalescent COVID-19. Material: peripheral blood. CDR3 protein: CASSSGGAAGGELFF. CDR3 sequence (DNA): TGTGCCAGCAGTTCAGGAGGGGCCGCCGGCGGGGAGCTGTTTTTT.